This T cell receptor beta chain is drawn from a study of beta chain features in type 1 diabetes. Trimming stripped 0 bases from V and 4 bases from J, with 6 bases between. The CDR3 covers 14 residues. The germline CDR1 and CDR2 sequences are SGHTA and FQGNSA. Expressed TCRB transcripts were sequenced after all isolated RNA was converted to cDNA. The method was immunoSEQ multiplex PCR; TCRdb's version includes in-frame clones alone and lacks a portion of them. The data show 810,000 or so clones, with 15% to 20% seen just once and 0.02% to 0.03% held by the top ten. V gene TRBV7-2 combines with J gene TRBJ1-4; D gene ambiguous. Sequencing was carried out using naive CD4+ T cells from blood. The sequence was collected from a woman aged 18-30 years in good health. CDR3 protein: CASSLARSNEKLFF. The CDR3 DNA reads as TGTGCCAGCAGCTTAGCCAGGAGTAATGAAAAACTGTTTTTT. The whole variable domain, remainder taken from reference TRBV7-2 and TRBJ1-4, is GAGVSQSPSNKVTEKGKDVELRCDPISGHTALYWYRQSLGQGLEFLIYFQGNSAPDKSGLPSDRFSAERTGGSVSTLTIQRTQQEDSAVYLCASSLARSNEKLFFGSGTQLSVL.